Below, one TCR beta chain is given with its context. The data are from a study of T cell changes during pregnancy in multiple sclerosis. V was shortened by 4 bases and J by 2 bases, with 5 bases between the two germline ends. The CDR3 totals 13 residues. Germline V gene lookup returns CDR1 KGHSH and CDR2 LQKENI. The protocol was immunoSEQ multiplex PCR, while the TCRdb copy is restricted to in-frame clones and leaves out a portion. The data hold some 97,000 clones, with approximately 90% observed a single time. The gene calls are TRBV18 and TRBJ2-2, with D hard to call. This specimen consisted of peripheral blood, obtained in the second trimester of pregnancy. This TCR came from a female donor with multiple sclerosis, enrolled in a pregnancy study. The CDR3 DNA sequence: TGTGCCAGCTCACTCACTAACACCGGGGAGCTGTTTTTT. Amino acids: CASSLTNTGELFF.